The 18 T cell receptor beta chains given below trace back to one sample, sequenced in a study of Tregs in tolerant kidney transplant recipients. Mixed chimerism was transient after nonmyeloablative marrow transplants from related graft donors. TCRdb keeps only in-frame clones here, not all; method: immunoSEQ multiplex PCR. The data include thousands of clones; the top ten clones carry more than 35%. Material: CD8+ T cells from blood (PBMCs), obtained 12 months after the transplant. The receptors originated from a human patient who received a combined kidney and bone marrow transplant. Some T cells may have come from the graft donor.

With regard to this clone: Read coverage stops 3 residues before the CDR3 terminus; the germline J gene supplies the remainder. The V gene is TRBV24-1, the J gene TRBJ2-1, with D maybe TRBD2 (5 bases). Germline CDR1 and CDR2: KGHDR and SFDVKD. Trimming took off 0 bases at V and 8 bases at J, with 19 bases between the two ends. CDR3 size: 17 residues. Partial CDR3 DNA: TGTGCCACCAGTGATTTGGGGCTGAGCGGAGCCGGGGATGAG. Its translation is CATSDLGLSGAGDE. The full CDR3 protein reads CATSDLGLSGAGDEQFF.

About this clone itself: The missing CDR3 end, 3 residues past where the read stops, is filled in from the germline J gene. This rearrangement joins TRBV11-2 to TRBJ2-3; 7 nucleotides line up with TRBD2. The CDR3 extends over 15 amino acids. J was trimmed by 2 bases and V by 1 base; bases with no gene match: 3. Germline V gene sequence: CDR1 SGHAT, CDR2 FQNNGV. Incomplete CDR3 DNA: TGTGCCAGCAGCTTAGGGGGGGGTGCCACAGATACG. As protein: CASSLGGGATDT. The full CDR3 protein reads CASSLGGGATDTQYF.

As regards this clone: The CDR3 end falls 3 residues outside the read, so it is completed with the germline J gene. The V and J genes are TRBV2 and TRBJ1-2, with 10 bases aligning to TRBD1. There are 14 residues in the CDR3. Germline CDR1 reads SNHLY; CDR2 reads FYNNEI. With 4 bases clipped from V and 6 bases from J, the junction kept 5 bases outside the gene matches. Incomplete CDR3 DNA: TGTGCCAGCAGTGCCGGGACAGGGGTAAATGGC. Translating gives CASSAGTGVNG. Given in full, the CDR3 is CASSAGTGVNGYTF.

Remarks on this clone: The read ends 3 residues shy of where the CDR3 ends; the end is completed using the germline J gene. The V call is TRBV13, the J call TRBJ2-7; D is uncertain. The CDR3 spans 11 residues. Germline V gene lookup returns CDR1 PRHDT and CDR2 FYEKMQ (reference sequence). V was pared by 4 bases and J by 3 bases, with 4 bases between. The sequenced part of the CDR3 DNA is TGTGCCAGCAGCTCAAACTACGAG. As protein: CASSSNYE. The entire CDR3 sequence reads CASSSNYEQYF.

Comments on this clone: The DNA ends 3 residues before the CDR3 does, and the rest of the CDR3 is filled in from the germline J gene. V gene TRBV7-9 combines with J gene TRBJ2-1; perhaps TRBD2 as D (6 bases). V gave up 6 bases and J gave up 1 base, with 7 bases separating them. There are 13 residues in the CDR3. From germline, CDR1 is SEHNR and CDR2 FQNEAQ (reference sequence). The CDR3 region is CASREGSYNEQFF. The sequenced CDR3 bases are TGTGCCAGCAGGGAGGGGTCCTACAATGAG. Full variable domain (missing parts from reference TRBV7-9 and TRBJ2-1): DTGVSQNPRHKITKRGQNVTFRCDPISEHNRLYWYRQTLGQGPEFLTYFQNEAQLEKSRLLSDRFSAERPKGSFSTLEIQRTEQGDSAMYLCASREGSYNEQFFGPGTRLTVL.

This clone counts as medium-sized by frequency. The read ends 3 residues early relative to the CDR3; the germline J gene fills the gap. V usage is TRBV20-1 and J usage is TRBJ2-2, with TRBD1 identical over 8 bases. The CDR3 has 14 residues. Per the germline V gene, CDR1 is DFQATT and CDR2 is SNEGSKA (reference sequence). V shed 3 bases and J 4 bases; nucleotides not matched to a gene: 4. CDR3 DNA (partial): TGCAGTGCTAGGGACAGGGAAACCACCGGGGAG. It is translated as CSARDRETTGE. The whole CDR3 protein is CSARDRETTGELFF.

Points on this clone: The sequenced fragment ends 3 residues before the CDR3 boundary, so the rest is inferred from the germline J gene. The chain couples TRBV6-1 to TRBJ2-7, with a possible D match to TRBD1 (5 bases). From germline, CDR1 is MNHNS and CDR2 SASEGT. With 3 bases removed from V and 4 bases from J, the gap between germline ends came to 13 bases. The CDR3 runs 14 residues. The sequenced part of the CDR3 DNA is TGTGCCAGCAGTGATTGGCAGGGAAGGTACGAG. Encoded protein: CASSDWQGRYE. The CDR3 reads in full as CASSDWQGRYEQYF.

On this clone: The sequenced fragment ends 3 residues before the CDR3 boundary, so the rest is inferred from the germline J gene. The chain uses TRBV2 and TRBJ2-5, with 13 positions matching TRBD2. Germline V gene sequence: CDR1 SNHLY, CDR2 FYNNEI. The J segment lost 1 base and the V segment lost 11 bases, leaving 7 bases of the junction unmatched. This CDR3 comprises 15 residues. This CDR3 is CAGPRTSGSQETQYF. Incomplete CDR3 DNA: TGTGCCGGGCCCCGGACTAGCGGGAGCCAAGAGACC.

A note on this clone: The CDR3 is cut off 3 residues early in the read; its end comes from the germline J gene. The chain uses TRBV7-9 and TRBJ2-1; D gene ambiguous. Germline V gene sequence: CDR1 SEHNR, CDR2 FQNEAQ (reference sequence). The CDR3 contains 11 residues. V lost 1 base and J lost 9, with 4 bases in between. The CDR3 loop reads CASSLEGEQFF. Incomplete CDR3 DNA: TGTGCCAGCAGCTTAGAGGGTGAG.

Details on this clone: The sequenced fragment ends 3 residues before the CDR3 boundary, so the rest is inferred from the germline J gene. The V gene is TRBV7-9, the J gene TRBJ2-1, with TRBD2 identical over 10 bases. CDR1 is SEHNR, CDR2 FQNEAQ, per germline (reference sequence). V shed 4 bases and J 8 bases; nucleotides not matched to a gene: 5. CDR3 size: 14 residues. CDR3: CASSSSGLAYEQFF. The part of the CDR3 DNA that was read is TGTGCCAGCAGCTCCTCGGGACTAGCGTATGAG.

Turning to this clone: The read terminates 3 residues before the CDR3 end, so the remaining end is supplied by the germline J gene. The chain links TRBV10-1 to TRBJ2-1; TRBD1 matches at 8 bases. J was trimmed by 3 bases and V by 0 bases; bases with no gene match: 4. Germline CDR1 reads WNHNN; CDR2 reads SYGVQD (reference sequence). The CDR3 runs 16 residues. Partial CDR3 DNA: TGCGCCAGCAGTGAGTCAGAAGACAGGGGCTACAATGAG. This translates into CASSESEDRGYNE. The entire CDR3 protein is CASSESEDRGYNEQFF.

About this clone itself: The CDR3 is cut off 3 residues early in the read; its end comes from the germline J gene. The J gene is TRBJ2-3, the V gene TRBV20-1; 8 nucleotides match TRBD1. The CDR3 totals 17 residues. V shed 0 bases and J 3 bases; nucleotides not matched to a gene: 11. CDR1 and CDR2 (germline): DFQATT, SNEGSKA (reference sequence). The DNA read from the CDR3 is TGCAGTGCTAGAGATTTTGCGGACAGGGTTTCGACAGATACG. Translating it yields CSARDFADRVSTDT. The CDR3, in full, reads CSARDFADRVSTDTQYF.

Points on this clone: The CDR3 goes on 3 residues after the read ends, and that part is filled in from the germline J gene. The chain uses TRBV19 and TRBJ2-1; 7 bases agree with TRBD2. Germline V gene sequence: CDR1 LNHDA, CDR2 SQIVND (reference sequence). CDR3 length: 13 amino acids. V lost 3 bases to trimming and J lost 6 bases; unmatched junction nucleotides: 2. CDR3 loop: CASSISGINEQFF. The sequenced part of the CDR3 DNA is TGTGCCAGTAGTATCAGCGGGATCAATGAG. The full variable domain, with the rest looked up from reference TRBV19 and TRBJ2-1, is DGGITQSPKYLFRKEGQNVTLSCEQNLNHDAMYWYRQDPGQGLRLIYYSQIVNDFQKGDIAEGYSVSREKKESFPLTVTSAQKNPTAFYLCASSISGINEQFFGPGTRLTVL.

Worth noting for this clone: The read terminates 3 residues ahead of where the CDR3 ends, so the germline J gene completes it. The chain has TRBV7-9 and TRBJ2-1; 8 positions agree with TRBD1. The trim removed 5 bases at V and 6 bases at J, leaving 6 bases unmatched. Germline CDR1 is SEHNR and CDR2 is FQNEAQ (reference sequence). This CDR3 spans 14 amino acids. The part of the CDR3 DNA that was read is TGTGCCAGCAGCGGAGGACAGGGTGGCAATGAG. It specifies CASSGGQGGNE. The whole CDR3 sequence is CASSGGQGGNEQFF.

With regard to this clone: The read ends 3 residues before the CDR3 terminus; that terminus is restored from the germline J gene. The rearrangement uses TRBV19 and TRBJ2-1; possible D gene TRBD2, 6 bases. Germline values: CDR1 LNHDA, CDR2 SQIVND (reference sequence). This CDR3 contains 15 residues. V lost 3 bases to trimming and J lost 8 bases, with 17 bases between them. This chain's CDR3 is CASSMGGAFVYEQFF. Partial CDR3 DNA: TGTGCCAGTAGTATGGGGGGAGCTTTCGTCTATGAG. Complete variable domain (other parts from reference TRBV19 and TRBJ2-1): DGGITQSPKYLFRKEGQNVTLSCEQNLNHDAMYWYRQDPGQGLRLIYYSQIVNDFQKGDIAEGYSVSREKKESFPLTVTSAQKNPTAFYLCASSMGGAFVYEQFFGPGTRLTVL.

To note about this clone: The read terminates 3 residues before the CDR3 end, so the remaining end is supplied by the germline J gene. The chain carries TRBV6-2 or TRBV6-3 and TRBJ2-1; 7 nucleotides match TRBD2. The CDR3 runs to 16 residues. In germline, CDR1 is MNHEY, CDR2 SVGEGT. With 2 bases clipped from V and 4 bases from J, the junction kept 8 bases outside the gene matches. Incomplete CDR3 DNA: TGTGCCAGCAGTTACCATAACCGGGACTATTACAATGAG. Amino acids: CASSYHNRDYYNE. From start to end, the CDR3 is CASSYHNRDYYNEQFF.

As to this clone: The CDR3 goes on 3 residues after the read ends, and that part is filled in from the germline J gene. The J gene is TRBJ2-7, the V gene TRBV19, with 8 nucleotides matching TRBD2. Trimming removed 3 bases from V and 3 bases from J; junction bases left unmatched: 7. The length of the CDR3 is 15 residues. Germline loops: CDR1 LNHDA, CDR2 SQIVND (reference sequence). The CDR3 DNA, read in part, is TGTGCCAGTAGTATGTGGGCGGGAGGCGACTACGAG. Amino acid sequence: CASSMWAGGDYE. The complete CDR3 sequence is CASSMWAGGDYEQYF.

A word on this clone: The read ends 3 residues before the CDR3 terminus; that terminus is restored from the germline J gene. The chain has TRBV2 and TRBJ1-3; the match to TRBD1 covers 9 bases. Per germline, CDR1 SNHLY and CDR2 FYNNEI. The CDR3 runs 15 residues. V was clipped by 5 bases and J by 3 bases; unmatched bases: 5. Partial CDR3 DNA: TGTGCCAGCAGTCTCGGACAGGGGATTGGAAACACC. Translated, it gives CASSLGQGIGNT. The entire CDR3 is CASSLGQGIGNTIYF.